This T cell receptor (beta chain) was sequenced during a study of T cell clones after liver transplantation. Germline-derived CDR1 and CDR2 are LNHDA and SQIVND (reference sequence). Deletions cut 0 bases from V and 6 bases from J, with 11 bases between. This CDR3 contains 15 residues. Sorting of unstimulated PBMCs yielded separate CD3+CD4+ and CD3+CD8+ fractions. Repertoires were generated with immunoSEQ multiplex PCR, while TCRdb's copy carries only in-frame clones and drops some. The repertoire holds tens of thousands of clones, with about 71% as singletons. The receptor's source is a human patient who received a liver transplant. Some T cells may be provided by the graft donor. The chain carries TRBV19 and TRBJ2-2, with D perhaps assigned TRBD1 or TRBD2 (5 bases each). Sequenced here: CD4+ T cells from blood, sampled at the approximately 16-month timepoint. This chain's CDR3 is CASSIDGTGAGELFF. CDR3 nucleotides: TGTGCCAGTAGTATAGATGGGACCGGGGCCGGGGAGCTGTTTTTT. The full variable domain, in which reference TRBV19 and TRBJ2-2 provide the parts outside the CDR3, is DGGITQSPKYLFRKEGQNVTLSCEQNLNHDAMYWYRQDPGQGLRLIYYSQIVNDFQKGDIAEGYSVSREKKESFPLTVTSAQKNPTAFYLCASSIDGTGAGELFFGEGSRLTVL.